This T cell receptor beta chain was obtained from a study of blood T cell repertoires in COVID-19. Study-wide background: Italy, Spain and the United States were the sources of the convalescent and acute COVID-19 samples. PBMCs, B-cell-depleted T cells, or T cells were the source of the cDNA or gDNA that made up the material.

In the authors' workflow: Amplification with reference gene primers provided the estimates of nucleated cell counts. Some clones are missing from TCRdb's copy, which holds only in-frame ones; the method was immunoSEQ multiplex PCR. V, J and clone size were drawn from that table, and D and trimming were deduced from the DNA. The sample has some 150,000 clones, about 80% seen once; the top ten hold approximately 32%. The clonotype originates from a woman aged 55-69 years with acute or convalescent COVID-19. The sequenced material came from peripheral blood.

CDR3 coding DNA: TGTGCCAGCAGTGTGGAGTGGACTGAAGCTTTCTTT. Translated, it gives CASSVEWTEAFF. The chain is built from TRBV28 and TRBJ1-1, with D hard to call. Germline CDR1 and CDR2: MDHEN and SYDVKM. There are 12 residues in the CDR3. V lost 5 bases and J lost 5, with 9 bases in between.